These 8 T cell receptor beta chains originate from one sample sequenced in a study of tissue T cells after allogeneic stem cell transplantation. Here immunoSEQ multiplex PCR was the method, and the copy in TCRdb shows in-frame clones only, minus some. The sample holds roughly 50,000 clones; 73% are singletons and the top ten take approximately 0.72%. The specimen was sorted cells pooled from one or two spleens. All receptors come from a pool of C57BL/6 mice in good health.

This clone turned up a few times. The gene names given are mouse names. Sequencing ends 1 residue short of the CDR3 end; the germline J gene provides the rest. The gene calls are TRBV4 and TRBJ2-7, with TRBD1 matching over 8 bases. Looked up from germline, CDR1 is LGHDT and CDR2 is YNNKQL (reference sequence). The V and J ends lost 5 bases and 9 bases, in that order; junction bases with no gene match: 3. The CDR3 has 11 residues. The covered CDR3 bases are TGTGCCAGCAGCCCAGGACAGGGACAGTAC. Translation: CASSPGQGQY. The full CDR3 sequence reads CASSPGQGQYF.

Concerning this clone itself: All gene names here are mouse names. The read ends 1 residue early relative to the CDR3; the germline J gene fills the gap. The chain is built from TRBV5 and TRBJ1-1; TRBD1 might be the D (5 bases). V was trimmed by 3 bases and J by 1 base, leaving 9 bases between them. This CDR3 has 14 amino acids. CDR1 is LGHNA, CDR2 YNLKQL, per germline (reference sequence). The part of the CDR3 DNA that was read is TGTGCCAGCAGCCAGCAGGGAGCGAACACAGAAGTCTTC. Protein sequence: CASSQQGANTEVF. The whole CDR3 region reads CASSQQGANTEVFF.

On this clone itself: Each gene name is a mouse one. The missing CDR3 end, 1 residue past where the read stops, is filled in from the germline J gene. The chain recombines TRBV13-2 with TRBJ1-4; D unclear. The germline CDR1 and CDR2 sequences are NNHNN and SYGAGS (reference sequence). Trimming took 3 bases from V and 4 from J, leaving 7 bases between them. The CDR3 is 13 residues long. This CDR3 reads CASGAGYNERLFF. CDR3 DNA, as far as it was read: TGTGCCAGCGGTGCCGGCTACAACGAAAGATTATTT.

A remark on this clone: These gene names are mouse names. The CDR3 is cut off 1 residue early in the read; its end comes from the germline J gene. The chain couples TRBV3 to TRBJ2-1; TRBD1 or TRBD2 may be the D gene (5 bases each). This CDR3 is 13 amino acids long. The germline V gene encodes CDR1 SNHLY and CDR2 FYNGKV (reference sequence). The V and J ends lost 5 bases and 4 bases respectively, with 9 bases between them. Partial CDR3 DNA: TGTGCCAGCAGCGAGCGGGGGTATGCTGAGCAGTTC. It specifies CASSERGYAEQF. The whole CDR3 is CASSERGYAEQFF.

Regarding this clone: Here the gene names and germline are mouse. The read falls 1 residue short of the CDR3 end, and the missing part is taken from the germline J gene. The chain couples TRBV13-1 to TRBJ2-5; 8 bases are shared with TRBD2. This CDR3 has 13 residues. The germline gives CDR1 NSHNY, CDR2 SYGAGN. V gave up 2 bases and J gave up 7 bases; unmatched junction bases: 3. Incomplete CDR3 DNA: TGTGCCAGCAGTGAGAACTGGGGGAACACCCAGTAC. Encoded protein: CASSENWGNTQY. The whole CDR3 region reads CASSENWGNTQYF.

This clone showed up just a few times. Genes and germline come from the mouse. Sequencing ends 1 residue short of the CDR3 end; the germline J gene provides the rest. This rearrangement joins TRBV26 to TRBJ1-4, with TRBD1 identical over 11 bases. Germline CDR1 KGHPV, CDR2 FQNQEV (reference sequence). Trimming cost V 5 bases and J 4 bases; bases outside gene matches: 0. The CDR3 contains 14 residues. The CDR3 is CASSGTGGNERLFF. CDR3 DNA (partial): TGTGCCAGCAGTGGGACAGGGGGCAACGAAAGATTATTT.

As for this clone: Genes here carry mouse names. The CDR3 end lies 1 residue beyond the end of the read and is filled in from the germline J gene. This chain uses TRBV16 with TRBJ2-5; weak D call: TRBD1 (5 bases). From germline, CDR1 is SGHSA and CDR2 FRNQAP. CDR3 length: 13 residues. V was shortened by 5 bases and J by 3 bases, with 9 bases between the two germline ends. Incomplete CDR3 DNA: TGTGCAAGCAGCCTTGACAGTCAAGACACCCAGTAC. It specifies CASSLDSQDTQY. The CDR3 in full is CASSLDSQDTQYF.

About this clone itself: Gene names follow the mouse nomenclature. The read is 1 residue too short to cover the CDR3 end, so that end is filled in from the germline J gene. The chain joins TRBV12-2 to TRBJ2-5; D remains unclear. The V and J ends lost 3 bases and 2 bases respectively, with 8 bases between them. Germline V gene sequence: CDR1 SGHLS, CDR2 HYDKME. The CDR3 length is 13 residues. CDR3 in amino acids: CASSGQSQDTQYF. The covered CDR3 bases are TGTGCCAGCTCTGGTCAATCCCAAGACACCCAGTAC.